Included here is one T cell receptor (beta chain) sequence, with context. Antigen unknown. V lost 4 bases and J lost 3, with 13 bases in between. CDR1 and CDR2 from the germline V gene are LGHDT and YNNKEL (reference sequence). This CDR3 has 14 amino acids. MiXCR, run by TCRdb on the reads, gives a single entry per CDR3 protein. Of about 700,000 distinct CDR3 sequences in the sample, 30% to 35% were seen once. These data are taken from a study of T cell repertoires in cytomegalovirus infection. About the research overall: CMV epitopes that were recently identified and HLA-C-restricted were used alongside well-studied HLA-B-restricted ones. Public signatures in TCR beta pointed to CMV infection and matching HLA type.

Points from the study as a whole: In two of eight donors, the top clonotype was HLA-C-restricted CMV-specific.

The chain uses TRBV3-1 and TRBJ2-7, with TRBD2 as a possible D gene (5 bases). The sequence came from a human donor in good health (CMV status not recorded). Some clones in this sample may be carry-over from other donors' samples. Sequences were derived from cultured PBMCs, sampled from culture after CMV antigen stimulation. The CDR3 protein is CASSPEGLYYEQYF. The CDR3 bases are TGTGCCAGCAGCCCCGAAGGACTGTACTACGAGCAGTACTTC.